This record looks at one T cell receptor (beta chain) sequence and its context. Its antigen remains unidentified. The data are from a study of T cell responses to AZD1222 COVID-19 vaccine. TCRdb's copy holds only in-frame clones and misses some; the assay was immunoSEQ multiplex PCR. The data hold about 110,000 clones, with 70% to 90% observed a single time. Study results and caveats: Unmutated variant regions are reportedly targeted by nearly half of spike-specific TCRs. Spike-specific TCRs gained breadth and depth after people received two AZD1222 doses. Spike-spanning, vaccine-associated CD4 TCRs were dominant at 160-218 and 743-854.

Germline-derived CDR1 and CDR2 are SGHAT and FQNNGV. Trimming removed 5 bases from V and 5 bases from J, with 13 bases in between. The CDR3 runs 13 residues. The chain recombines TRBV11-2 with TRBJ2-7; D uncertain. This receptor was obtained from an adult in good health. The sequenced sample was peripheral blood, obtained on day 0 of AZD1222 vaccination. The CDR3 reads CASSRPVVHEQYF. In DNA, the CDR3 is TGTGCCAGCAGCCGTCCCGTAGTCCACGAGCAGTACTTC. Together with reference TRBV11-2 and TRBJ2-7, the CDR3 gives the full variable domain: EAGVAQSPRYKIIEKRQSVAFWCNPISGHATLYWYQQILGQGPKLLIQFQNNGVVDDSQLPKDRFSAERLKGVDSTLKIQPAKLEDSAVYLCASSRPVVHEQYFGPGTRLTVT.